This T cell receptor beta chain was recorded in a study of T cell changes during pregnancy in multiple sclerosis. The table came from immunoSEQ multiplex PCR; TCRdb's copy has only in-frame clones and leaves some out. This sample has about 59,000 clones, with just under 95% found just once. After removal of 3 bases from V and 7 bases from J, the junction contained 6 bases not matched to a gene. The CDR3 length is 14 residues. Germline V gene data show CDR1 as LNHDA and CDR2 as SQIVND (reference sequence). Here the sequenced sample was CD4+ T cells from peripheral blood mononuclear cells, taken before pregnancy. The gene calls are TRBV19 and TRBJ2-1, with TRBD2 matching over 7 bases. The receptor was isolated from a female donor with multiple sclerosis, enrolled in a pregnancy study. The CDR3 coding sequence is TGTGCCAGTAGTATCGGGGAGGGCAGGAATGAGCAGTTCTTC. As protein: CASSIGEGRNEQFF.